The present T cell receptor (beta chain) was sequenced within a study of neurological immune-mediated disorders. This CDR3 comprises 14 residues. V lost 4 bases to trimming and J lost 4 bases, with 14 bases between them. Germline values: CDR1 SGHRS, CDR2 YFSETQ. In its sample, this clonotype was seen many times. One entry per CDR3 protein, called by TCRdb with MiXCR from the 5' RACE reads. The repertoire holds over 25,000 distinct CDR3 sequences, with approximately 16% as singletons. Time point: technical triplicate 3. The receptor was derived from a female donor with HTLV-1-associated myelopathy (HAM/TSP). The chain couples TRBV5-1 to TRBJ1-1; D is possibly TRBD1 (5 bases). Sample: CD4+ T cells from blood. This CDR3 is CASSAKGRGTEAFF. For the CDR3, the DNA is TGCGCCAGCAGCGCCAAGGGGCGGGGCACTGAAGCTTTCTTT.